Listed here are 7 T cell receptor beta chains from one sample, sequenced in a study of early T cells in non-severe SARS-CoV-2 infection. MiXCR, run by TCRdb on the 5' RACE reads, gives a single entry per CDR3 protein. Among 50,000 to 70,000 distinct CDR3 sequences listed, approximately 5.9% were seen once. The specimen comprised whole blood, sampled at baseline. The receptors stem from an adult who was a healthcare worker with PCR-confirmed SARS-CoV-2 infection or an uninfected control (not recorded which).

V usage is TRBV5-4 and J usage is TRBJ2-7; 13 positions agree with TRBD2. Germline V gene sequence: CDR1 SGHNT, CDR2 YYREEE (reference sequence). This CDR3 has 15 residues. Trimming removed 4 bases from V and 4 bases from J; junction bases left unmatched: 5. CDR3 nucleotide sequence: TGTGCCAGCAGCACCGGACTAGCGGGAGCATACGAGCAGTACTTC. It translates to CASSTGLAGAYEQYF.

This clonotype turned up a few times. The chain employs TRBV6-6 and TRBJ2-7; perhaps D is TRBD1 or TRBD2 (5 bases each). The germline CDR1 and CDR2 sequences are MNHNY and SVGAGI (reference sequence). V was shortened by 5 bases and J by 0 bases, with 17 bases between the two germline ends. This CDR3 region has 16 residues. CDR3 bases: TGTGCCAGCAGTCCACAACTAGGGACCGGCTCCTACGAGCAGTACTTC. Translating gives CASSPQLGTGSYEQYF.

This chain uses TRBV7-8 with TRBJ2-3; D unresolved. The germline V gene has CDR1 SGHVS and CDR2 FQNEAQ. Trimming pared 10 bases from V and 5 bases from J, leaving 10 bases between. This CDR3 is 11 amino acids long. CDR3 sequence: CATRLGDTQYF. The CDR3 DNA reads as TGTGCCACCAGGCTGGGAGATACGCAGTATTTT.

This clonotype was observed at least ten times. V usage is TRBV27 and J usage is TRBJ2-6, with 7 bases matching TRBD1. Germline CDR1 reads MNHEY; CDR2 reads SMNVEV (reference sequence). CDR3 length: 15 residues. The J segment lost 4 bases and the V segment lost 6 bases, leaving 6 bases of the junction unmatched. In DNA, the CDR3 is TGTGCCAGCAGACCGACAGGGCTGGGGGCCAACGTCCTGACTTTC. Its protein is CASRPTGLGANVLTF.

By share of the sample, this clonotype is medium-sized (0.01 to 0.1%). The chain has TRBV29-1 and TRBJ2-1; 12 nucleotides match TRBD2. The CDR3 runs 15 residues. In germline, CDR1 is SQVTM, CDR2 ANQGSEA. J was trimmed by 6 bases and V by 5 bases; bases with no gene match: 8. CDR3 amino acids: CSVKNLAGGTNEQFF. DNA for the CDR3: TGCAGCGTTAAGAATCTAGCGGGAGGGACCAATGAGCAGTTCTTC.

Of note for this clonotype: A much larger clone is a single base away; this may be a read error. This is likely a read error, given that the CDR3 carries no conserved phenylalanine or tryptophan at its end. The chain employs TRBV4-2 and TRBJ2-3, with 8 positions matching TRBD2. The CDR3 is 17 residues long. Germline CDR1 LGHNA, CDR2 YNFKEQ. J lost 3 bases, V lost 2 bases, and 10 bases had no gene match. As DNA, the CDR3 is TGTGCCAGCAGCCAAAGCGGGAGCCCTTTGAAAACAGATACGCAGTATTCT. Amino acids: CASSQSGSPLKTDTQYS.

This clonotype was seen at least ten times. The V and J genes are TRBV13 and TRBJ2-4, with 14 positions matching TRBD2. CDR1 is PRHDT and CDR2 is FYEKMQ in the germline V gene (reference sequence). The junction had 5 bases not matched to a gene; V was cut back by 2 bases and J by 5 bases. This CDR3 is 17 amino acids long. The CDR3 reads CASSLRLAGGAENIQYF. In DNA form, the CDR3 reads TGTGCCAGCAGCTTAAGACTAGCGGGAGGGGCGGAAAACATTCAGTACTTC.